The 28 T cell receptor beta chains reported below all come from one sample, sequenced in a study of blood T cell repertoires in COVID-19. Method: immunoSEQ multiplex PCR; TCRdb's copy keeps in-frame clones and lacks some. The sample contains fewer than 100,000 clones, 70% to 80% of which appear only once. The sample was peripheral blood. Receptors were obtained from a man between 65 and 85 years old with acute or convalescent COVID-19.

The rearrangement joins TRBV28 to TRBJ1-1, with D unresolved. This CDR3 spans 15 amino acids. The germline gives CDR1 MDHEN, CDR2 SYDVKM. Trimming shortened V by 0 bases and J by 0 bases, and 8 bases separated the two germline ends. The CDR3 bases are TGTGCCAGCAGTTTATGGGCGGCCATGAACACTGAAGCTTTCTTT. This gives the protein CASSLWAAMNTEAFF.

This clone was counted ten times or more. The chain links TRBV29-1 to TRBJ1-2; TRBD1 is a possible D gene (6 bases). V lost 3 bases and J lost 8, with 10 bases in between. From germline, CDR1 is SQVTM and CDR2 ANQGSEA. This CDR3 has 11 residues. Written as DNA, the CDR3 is TGCAGCGTTGATTCCCAGGGGGGCTACACCTTC. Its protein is CSVDSQGGYTF.

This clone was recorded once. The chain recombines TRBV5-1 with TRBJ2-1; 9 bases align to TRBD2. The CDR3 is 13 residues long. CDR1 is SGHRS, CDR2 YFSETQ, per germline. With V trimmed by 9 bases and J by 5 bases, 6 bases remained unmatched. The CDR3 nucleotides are TGCGCCACCGGGACTAGCTATGACAATGAGCAGTTCTTC. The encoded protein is CATGTSYDNEQFF. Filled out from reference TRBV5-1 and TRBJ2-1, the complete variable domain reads KAGVTQTPRYLIKTRGQQVTLSCSPISGHRSVSWYQQTPGQGLQFLFEYFSETQRNKGNFPGRFSGRQFSNSRSEMNVSTLELGDSALYLCATGTSYDNEQFFGPGTRLTVL.

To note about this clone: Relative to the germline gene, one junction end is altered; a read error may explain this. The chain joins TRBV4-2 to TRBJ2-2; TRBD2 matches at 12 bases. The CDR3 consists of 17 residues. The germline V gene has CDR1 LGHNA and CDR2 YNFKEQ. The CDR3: CASTQQGLAGNTGELFF. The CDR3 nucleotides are TGTGCCAGCACCCAACAGGGACTAGCGGGTAACACCGGGGAGCTGTTTTTT.

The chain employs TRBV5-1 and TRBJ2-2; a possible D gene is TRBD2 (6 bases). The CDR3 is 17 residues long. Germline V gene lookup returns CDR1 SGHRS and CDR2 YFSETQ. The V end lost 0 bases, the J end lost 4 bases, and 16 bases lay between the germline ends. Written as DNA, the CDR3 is TGCGCCAGCAGCTTGGCCCCTGCTAGCGTAGGCACCGGGGAGCTGTTTTTT. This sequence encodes CASSLAPASVGTGELFF. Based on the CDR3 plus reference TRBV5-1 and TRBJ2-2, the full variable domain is KAGVTQTPRYLIKTRGQQVTLSCSPISGHRSVSWYQQTPGQGLQFLFEYFSETQRNKGNFPGRFSGRQFSNSRSEMNVSTLELGDSALYLCASSLAPASVGTGELFFGEGSRLTVL.

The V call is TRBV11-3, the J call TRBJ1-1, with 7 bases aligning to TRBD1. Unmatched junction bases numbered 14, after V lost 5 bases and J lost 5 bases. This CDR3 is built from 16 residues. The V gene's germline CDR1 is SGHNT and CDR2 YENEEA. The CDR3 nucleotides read TGTGCCAGCAGCATCGCCCCGACAGGGTGGGGTACTGAAGCTTTCTTT. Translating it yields CASSIAPTGWGTEAFF. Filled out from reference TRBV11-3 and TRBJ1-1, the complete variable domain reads EAGVVQSPRYKIIEKKQPVAFWCNPISGHNTLYWYLQNLGQGPELLIRYENEEAVDDSQLPKDRFSAERLKGVDSTLKIQPAELGDSAVYLCASSIAPTGWGTEAFFGQGTRLTVV.

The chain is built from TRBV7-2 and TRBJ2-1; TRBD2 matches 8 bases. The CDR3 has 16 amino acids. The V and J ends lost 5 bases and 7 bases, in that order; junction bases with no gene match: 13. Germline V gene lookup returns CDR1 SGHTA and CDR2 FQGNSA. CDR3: CASSARWREAPNEQFF. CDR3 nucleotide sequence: TGTGCCAGCAGCGCCAGGTGGCGGGAGGCACCAAATGAGCAGTTCTTC.

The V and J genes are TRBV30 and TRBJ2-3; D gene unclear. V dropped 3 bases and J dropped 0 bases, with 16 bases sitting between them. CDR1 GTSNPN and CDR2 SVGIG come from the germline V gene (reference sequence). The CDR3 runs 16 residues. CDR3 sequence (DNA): TGTGCCTGGAGCCCTTGGCACCTCGATAGCACAGATACGCAGTATTTT. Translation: CAWSPWHLDSTDTQYF.

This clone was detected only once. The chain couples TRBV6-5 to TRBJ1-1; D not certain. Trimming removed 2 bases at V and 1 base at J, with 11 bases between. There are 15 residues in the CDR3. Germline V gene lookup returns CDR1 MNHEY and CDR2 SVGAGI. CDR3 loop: CASSYNGVSNTEAFF. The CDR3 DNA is TGTGCCAGCAGTTACAACGGGGTATCGAACACTGAAGCTTTCTTT.

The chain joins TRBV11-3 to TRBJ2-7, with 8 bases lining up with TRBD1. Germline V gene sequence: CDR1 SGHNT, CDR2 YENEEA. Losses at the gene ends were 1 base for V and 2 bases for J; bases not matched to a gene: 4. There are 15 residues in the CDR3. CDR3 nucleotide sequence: TGTGCCAGCAGCTTAGCCGGGACAGGAGCCTACGAGCAGTACTTC. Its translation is CASSLAGTGAYEQYF.

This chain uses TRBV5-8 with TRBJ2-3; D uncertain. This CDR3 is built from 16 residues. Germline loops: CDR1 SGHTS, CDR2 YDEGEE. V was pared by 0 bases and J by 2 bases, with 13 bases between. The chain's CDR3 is CASSLAPRYYTDTQYF. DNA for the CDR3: TGTGCCAGCAGCTTGGCCCCCAGATATTACACAGATACGCAGTATTTT.

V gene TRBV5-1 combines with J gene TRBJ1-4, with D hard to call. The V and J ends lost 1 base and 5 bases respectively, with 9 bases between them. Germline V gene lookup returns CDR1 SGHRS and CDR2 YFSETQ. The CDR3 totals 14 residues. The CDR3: CASSLTVENEKLFF. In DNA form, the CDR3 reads TGCGCCAGCAGCTTGACAGTCGAGAATGAAAAACTGTTTTTT.

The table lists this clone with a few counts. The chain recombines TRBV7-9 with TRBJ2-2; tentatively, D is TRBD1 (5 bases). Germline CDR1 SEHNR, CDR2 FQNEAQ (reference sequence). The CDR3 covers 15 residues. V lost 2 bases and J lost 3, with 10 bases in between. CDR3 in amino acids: CASSLLQGHTGELFF. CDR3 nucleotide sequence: TGTGCCAGCAGCTTATTGCAGGGCCACACCGGGGAGCTGTTTTTT.

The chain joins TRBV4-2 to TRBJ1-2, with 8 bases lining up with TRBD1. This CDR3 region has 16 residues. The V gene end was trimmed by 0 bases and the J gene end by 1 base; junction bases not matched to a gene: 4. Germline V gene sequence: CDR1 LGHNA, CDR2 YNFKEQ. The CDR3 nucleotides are TGTGCCAGCAGCCAAGATGGGACAGGCGGTAACTATGGCTACACCTTC. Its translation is CASSQDGTGGNYGYTF.

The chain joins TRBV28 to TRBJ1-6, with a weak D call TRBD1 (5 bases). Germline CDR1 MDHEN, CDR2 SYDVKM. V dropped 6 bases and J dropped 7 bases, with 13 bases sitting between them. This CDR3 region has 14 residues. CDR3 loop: CASSGHFSNSPLHF. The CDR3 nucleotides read TGTGCCAGCAGCGGACATTTTTCGAATTCACCCCTCCACTTT.

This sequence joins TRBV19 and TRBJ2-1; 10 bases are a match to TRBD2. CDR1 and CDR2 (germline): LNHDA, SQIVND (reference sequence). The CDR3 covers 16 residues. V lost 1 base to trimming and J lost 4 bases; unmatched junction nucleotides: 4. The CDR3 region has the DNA TGTGCCAGTAGTATAGGACTAGCGGGCGAATACAATGAGCAGTTCTTC. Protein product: CASSIGLAGEYNEQFF. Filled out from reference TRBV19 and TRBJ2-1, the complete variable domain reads DGGITQSPKYLFRKEGQNVTLSCEQNLNHDAMYWYRQDPGQGLRLIYYSQIVNDFQKGDIAEGYSVSREKKESFPLTVTSAQKNPTAFYLCASSIGLAGEYNEQFFGPGTRLTVL.

The CDR3 sequence is CASSPPGYEQFF. The CDR3 coding sequence is TGTGCCAGCTCACCCCCGGGGTATGAGCAGTTCTTC. J is TRBJ2-1 and V is TRBV18, with a weak D call TRBD2 (5 bases). Germline values: CDR1 KGHSH, CDR2 LQKENI. The length of the CDR3 is 12 residues. The ends were cut back, 3 bases at V and 8 bases at J, with 8 bases in the middle.

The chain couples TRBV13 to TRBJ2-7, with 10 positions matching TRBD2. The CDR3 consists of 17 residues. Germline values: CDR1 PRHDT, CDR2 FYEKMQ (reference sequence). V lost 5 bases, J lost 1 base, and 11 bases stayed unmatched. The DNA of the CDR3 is TGTGCCAGCAGCCCCCCAGAGAGCGGGAGGGCGTCCTACGAGCAGTACTTC. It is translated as CASSPPESGRASYEQYF.

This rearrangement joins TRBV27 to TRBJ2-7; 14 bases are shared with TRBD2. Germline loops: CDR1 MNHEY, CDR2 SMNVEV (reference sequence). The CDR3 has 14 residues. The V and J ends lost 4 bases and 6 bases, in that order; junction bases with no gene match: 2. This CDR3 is CASSYGLAGGEQYF. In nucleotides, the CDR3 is TGTGCCAGCAGTTACGGACTAGCGGGAGGCGAGCAGTACTTC.

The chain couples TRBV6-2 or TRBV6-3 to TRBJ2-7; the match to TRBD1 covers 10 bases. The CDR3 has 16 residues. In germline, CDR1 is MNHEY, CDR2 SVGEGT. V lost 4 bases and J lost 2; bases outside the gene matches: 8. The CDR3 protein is CASSFPTGGVPYEQYF. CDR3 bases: TGTGCCAGCAGTTTCCCGACAGGGGGCGTCCCCTACGAGCAGTACTTC.

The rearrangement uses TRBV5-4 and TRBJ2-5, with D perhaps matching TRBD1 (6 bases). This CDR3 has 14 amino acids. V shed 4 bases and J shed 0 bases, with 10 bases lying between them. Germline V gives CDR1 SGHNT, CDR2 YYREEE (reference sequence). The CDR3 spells CASSPDRYQETQYF. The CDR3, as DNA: TGTGCCAGCAGCCCCGACAGGTACCAAGAGACCCAGTACTTC.

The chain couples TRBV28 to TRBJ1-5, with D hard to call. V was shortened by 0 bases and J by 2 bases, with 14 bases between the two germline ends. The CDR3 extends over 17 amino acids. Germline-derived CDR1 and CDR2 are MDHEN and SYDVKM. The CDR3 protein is CASSLWAWVEGNQPQHF. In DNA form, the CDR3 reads TGTGCCAGCAGTTTATGGGCCTGGGTAGAGGGCAATCAGCCCCAGCATTTT.

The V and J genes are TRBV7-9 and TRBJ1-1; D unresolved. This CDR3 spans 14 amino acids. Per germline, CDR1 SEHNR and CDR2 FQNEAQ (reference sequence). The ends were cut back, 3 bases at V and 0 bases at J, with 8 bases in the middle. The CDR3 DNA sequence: TGTGCCAGCAGCTTCGAGCCGATGAACACTGAAGCTTTCTTT. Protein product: CASSFEPMNTEAFF.

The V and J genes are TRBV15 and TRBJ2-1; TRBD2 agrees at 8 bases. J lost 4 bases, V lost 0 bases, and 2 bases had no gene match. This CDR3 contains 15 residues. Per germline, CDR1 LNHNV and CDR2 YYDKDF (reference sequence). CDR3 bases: TGTGCCACCAGCAGAGACGGGAGGGCTTACAATGAGCAGTTCTTC. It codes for CATSRDGRAYNEQFF.

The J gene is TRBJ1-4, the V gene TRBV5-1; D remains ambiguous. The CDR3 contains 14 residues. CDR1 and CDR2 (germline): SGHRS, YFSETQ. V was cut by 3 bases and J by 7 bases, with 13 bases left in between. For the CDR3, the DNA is TGCGCCAGCAGCTCACGGGGTGGCGGTGAAAAACTGTTTTTT. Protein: CASSSRGGGEKLFF.

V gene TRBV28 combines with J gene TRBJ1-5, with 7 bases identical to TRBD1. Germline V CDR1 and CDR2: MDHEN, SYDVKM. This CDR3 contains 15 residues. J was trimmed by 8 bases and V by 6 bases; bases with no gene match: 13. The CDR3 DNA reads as TGTGCCAGCAGCGACATGACAGGGTTAGACGAGCCCCAGCATTTT. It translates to CASSDMTGLDEPQHF. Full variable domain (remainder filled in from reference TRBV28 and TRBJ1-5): DVKVTQSSRYLVKRTGEKVFLECVQDMDHENMFWYRQDPGLGLRLIYFSYDVKMKEKGDIPEGYSVSREKKERFSLILESASTNQTSMYLCASSDMTGLDEPQHFGDGTRLSIL.

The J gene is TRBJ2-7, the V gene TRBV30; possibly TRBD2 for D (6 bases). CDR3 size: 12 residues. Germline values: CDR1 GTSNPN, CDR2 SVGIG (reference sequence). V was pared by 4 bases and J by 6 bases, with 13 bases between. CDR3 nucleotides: TGTGCCTGGACACCGGGAGTGGGCGAGCAGTACTTC. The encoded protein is CAWTPGVGEQYF. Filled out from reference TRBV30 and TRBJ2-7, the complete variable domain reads SQTIHQWPATLVQPVGSPLSLECTVEGTSNPNLYWYRQAAGRGLQLLFYSVGIGQISSEVPQNLSASRPQDRQFILSSKKLLLSDSGFYLCAWTPGVGEQYFGPGTRLTVT.

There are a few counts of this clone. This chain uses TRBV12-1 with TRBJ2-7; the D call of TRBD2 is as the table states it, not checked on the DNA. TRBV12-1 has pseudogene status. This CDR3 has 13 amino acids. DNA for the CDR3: TGTGCCAGCCCCCCGGGACTAGCTCACGAGCAGTACTTC. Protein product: CASPPGLAHEQYF.